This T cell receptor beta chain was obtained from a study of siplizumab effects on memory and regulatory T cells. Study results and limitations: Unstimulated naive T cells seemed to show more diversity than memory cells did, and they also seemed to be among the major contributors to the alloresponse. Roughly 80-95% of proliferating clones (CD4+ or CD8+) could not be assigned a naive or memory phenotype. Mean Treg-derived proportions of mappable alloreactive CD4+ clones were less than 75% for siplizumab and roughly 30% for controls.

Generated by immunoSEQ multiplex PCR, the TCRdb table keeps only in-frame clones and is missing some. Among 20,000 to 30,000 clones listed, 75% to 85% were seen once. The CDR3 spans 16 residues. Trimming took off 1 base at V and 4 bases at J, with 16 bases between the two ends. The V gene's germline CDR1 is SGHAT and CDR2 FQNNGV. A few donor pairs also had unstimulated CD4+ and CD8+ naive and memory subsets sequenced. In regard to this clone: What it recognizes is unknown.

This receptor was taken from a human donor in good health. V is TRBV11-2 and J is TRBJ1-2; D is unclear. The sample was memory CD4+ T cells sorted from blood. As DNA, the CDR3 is TGTGCCAGCAGCTTAGTGTCTGTGGCGACGGTCTATGGCTACACCTTC. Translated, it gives CASSLVSVATVYGYTF.